This entry lists 22 T cell receptor beta chains sequenced from one sample in a study of T cell responses to AZD1222 COVID-19 vaccine. The table came from immunoSEQ multiplex PCR; TCRdb's copy has only in-frame clones and leaves some out. The table has about 120,000 clones, approximately 89% seen once. Sequencing used peripheral blood, obtained on day 0 of AZD1222 vaccination. The receptor set was obtained from an adult in good health.

The chain carries TRBV29-1 and TRBJ2-5; TRBD1 agrees at 7 bases. The CDR3 spans 13 residues. CDR1 is SQVTM, CDR2 ANQGSEA, per germline. J lost 0 bases, V lost 4 bases, and 2 bases had no gene match. The CDR3 sequence: CSVAGTDQETQYF. CDR3 nucleotides: TGCAGCGTTGCAGGGACAGACCAAGAGACCCAGTACTTC.

This chain uses TRBV1 with TRBJ2-5; TRBD2 is taken as the D call from the table, unchecked against the DNA. TRBV1 is tagged as a pseudogene. This CDR3 is 13 amino acids long. CDR3 coding DNA: TGCACCTCCAGGACTGGGAGTAGGGAGACCCAGTACTTC. It encodes CTSRTGSRETQYF.

In nucleotides, the CDR3 is TGTGCCACCAGTGATTTAACAGGGAGCTCCTACAATGAGCAGTTCTTC. It translates to CATSDLTGSSYNEQFF. This chain connects TRBV24-1 to TRBJ2-1, with a possible D match to TRBD1 (6 bases). The germline gives CDR1 KGHDR, CDR2 SFDVKD. This CDR3 comprises 16 residues. V was pared by 1 base and J by 0 bases, with 9 bases between.

This chain connects TRBV28 to TRBJ1-5; possible D gene TRBD1, 6 bases. CDR1 MDHEN and CDR2 SYDVKM come from the germline V gene. The ends were cut back, 7 bases at V and 0 bases at J, with 10 bases in the middle. This CDR3 has 14 residues. This CDR3 is CASNRDNSNQPQHF. The CDR3 DNA is TGTGCCAGCAACCGGGACAATAGCAATCAGCCCCAGCATTTT.

V is TRBV5-3 and J is TRBJ1-2; D is ambiguous. TRBV5-3 is known as an ORF, though its function is uncertain. With 4 bases removed from V and 4 bases from J, the gap between germline ends came to 20 bases. The CDR3 covers 16 residues. The CDR3 DNA sequence: TGTGCCAGAAGCGAGTGCCCCCGGCCAGGCGGCTATGGCTACACCTTC. This codes for CARSECPRPGGYGYTF.

This chain joins TRBV2 and TRBJ1-5; 7 bases map to TRBD1. The CDR3 extends over 16 amino acids. Germline CDR1 reads SNHLY; CDR2 reads FYNNEI. The trim removed 6 bases at V and 1 base at J, leaving 9 bases unmatched. CDR3 residues: CASRRQGVGSNQPQHF. The CDR3 coding sequence is TGTGCCAGCAGAAGACAGGGAGTCGGAAGCAATCAGCCCCAGCATTTT.

The J gene is TRBJ2-7, the V gene TRBV29-1, with 8 bases lining up with TRBD1. J lost 5 bases, V lost 4 bases, and 4 bases had no gene match. CDR1 and CDR2 from the germline V gene are SQVTM and ANQGSEA. The CDR3 has 12 amino acids. The CDR3 region is CSVARGLNEQYF. The CDR3 nucleotides are TGCAGCGTTGCCAGGGGGCTGAACGAGCAGTACTTC.

This clone was found a few times. The V and J genes are TRBV7-8 and TRBJ1-3; no definite D call. This CDR3 is 16 amino acids long. Deletions cut 2 bases from V and 0 bases from J, with 11 bases between. Germline CDR1 SGHVS, CDR2 FQNEAQ. CDR3 sequence: CASSLLSGDSGNTIYF. The CDR3 nucleotides read TGTGCCAGCAGCTTACTTTCTGGCGACTCTGGAAACACCATATATTTT.

This chain links TRBV29-1 with TRBJ2-2; possible D gene TRBD2, 5 bases. The germline V gene has CDR1 SQVTM and CDR2 ANQGSEA. V lost 7 bases, J lost 0 bases, and 15 bases lay in between. This CDR3 contains 15 residues. CDR3 protein: CSALTGIPNTGELFF. CDR3 DNA: TGCAGCGCCCTTACGGGGATACCGAACACCGGGGAGCTGTTTTTT.

The chain carries TRBV5-4 and TRBJ1-2, with a possible D match to TRBD1 (6 bases). This CDR3 has 13 residues. CDR1 and CDR2 (germline): SGHNT, YYREEE (reference sequence). V gave up 0 bases and J gave up 13 bases, with 16 bases separating them. The CDR3 DNA reads as TGTGCCAGCAGCTTGGCCGCAGGGGAGCTTTGCACCTTC. It translates to CASSLAAGELCTF.

The chain couples TRBV9 to TRBJ1-1; no clear D gene. Trimming shortened V by 3 bases and J by 1 base, and 7 bases separated the two germline ends. Germline V gene lookup returns CDR1 SGDLS and CDR2 YYNGEE. The CDR3 extends over 13 amino acids. CDR3 DNA: TGTGCCAGCAGCGCAGAGGGGAACACTGAAGCTTTCTTT. This sequence encodes CASSAEGNTEAFF.

V and J are TRBV3-1 (or the pseudogene TRBV3-2) and TRBJ2-7; D remains ambiguous. The CDR3 length is 16 residues. V was shortened by 4 bases and J by 5 bases, with 21 bases between the two germline ends. Germline V gene lookup returns CDR1 LGHDT and CDR2 YNNKEL (reference sequence). The CDR3 DNA follows: TGTGCCAGCAGCCCTCCCCAGCTCATAGGTAGAAACGAGCAGTACTTC. Amino acid sequence: CASSPPQLIGRNEQYF.

The rearrangement uses TRBV10-2 and TRBJ1-6, with a tentative D call TRBD1 (6 bases). The CDR3 has 15 amino acids. V was clipped by 7 bases and J by 7 bases, with 17 bases between them. Germline V gene sequence: CDR1 WSHSY, CDR2 SAAADI. CDR3 bases: TGCGCCAGCAAAATCGACAGGAGTCCGAATTCACCCCTCCACTTT. Protein product: CASKIDRSPNSPLHF.

CDR3 nucleotides: TGTGCCAGTAGTATGGGGGAGGCCTACCACGAGCAGTACTTC. Its protein is CASSMGEAYHEQYF. V gene TRBV19 combines with J gene TRBJ2-7; TRBD2 might be the D (6 bases). V was cut by 3 bases and J by 5 bases, with 14 bases left in between. This CDR3 contains 14 residues. CDR1 is LNHDA and CDR2 is SQIVND in the germline V gene (reference sequence).

The chain uses TRBV11-2 and TRBJ2-2; D gene uncertain. Deletions cut 5 bases from V and 3 bases from J, with 10 bases between. In germline, CDR1 is SGHAT, CDR2 FQNNGV. The CDR3 runs 14 residues. The CDR3 region is CASSLDTDTGELFF. CDR3 in DNA: TGTGCCAGCAGCCTGGATACGGACACCGGGGAGCTGTTTTTT. The full variable domain, rest sourced from reference TRBV11-2 and TRBJ2-2, is EAGVAQSPRYKIIEKRQSVAFWCNPISGHATLYWYQQILGQGPKLLIQFQNNGVVDDSQLPKDRFSAERLKGVDSTLKIQPAKLEDSAVYLCASSLDTDTGELFFGEGSRLTVL.

The chain links TRBV6-6 to TRBJ1-1; no reliable D call. Between the trimmed V and J ends, which lost 4 bases and 2 bases, there was a span of 8 bases. Germline CDR1 is MNHNY and CDR2 is SVGAGI (reference sequence). The CDR3 extends over 13 amino acids. The CDR3 region is CASSLKTNTEAFF. As DNA, the CDR3 is TGTGCCAGCAGTTTAAAAACCAACACTGAAGCTTTCTTT.

This clone was counted at least ten times. The sample has other DNA sequences that encode this CDR3 too. The J gene is TRBJ2-7, the V gene TRBV11-2; D remains ambiguous. Per the germline V gene, CDR1 is SGHAT and CDR2 is FQNNGV. V dropped 2 bases and J dropped 0 bases, with 5 bases sitting between them. The CDR3 has 13 amino acids. CDR3 amino acids: CASSLQTSYEQYF. CDR3 DNA sequence: TGTGCCAGCAGCTTACAGACCTCCTACGAGCAGTACTTC.

This chain connects TRBV19 to TRBJ2-1; 9 bases agree with TRBD1. This CDR3 is 16 amino acids long. V trimming: 4 bases; J trimming: 6 bases; junction bases outside the gene matches: 10. The germline gives CDR1 LNHDA, CDR2 SQIVND (reference sequence). This CDR3 is CASSKTYRGPGNEQFF. The CDR3 region has the DNA TGTGCCAGTAGTAAAACTTACAGGGGGCCGGGCAATGAGCAGTTCTTC.

This chain joins TRBV6-1 and TRBJ2-7, with TRBD1 matching 7 bases. This CDR3 spans 13 amino acids. V trimming: 3 bases; J trimming: 6 bases; junction bases outside the gene matches: 5. Germline lookup yields CDR1 MNHNS and CDR2 SASEGT. For the CDR3, the DNA is TGTGCCAGCAGTGATAACAGGGGTATCGAGCAGTACTTC. Translating it yields CASSDNRGIEQYF.

The CDR3 here is CAWGDRREQYF. CDR3 sequence (DNA): TGTGCCTGGGGGGATCGAAGAGAGCAGTACTTC. The rearrangement links TRBV30 to TRBJ2-7; no definite D call. The CDR3 runs to 11 residues. V lost 5 bases and J 7 bases, leaving 12 bases between the germline ends. Germline-derived CDR1 and CDR2 are GTSNPN and SVGIG (reference sequence). The complete variable domain, with remaining parts taken from reference TRBV30 and TRBJ2-7, reads SQTIHQWPATLVQPVGSPLSLECTVEGTSNPNLYWYRQAAGRGLQLLFYSVGIGQISSEVPQNLSASRPQDRQFILSSKKLLLSDSGFYLCAWGDRREQYFGPGTRLTVT.

V is TRBV9 and J is TRBJ2-1; D ambiguous. V was shortened by 4 bases and J by 8 bases, with 10 bases between the two germline ends. Germline CDR1 SGDLS, CDR2 YYNGEE. The CDR3 spans 12 residues. CDR3 nucleotides: TGTGCCAGCAGCCTCGGTTATGATGAGCAGTTCTTC. This codes for CASSLGYDEQFF. Variable domain in full (rest from reference TRBV9 and TRBJ2-1): DSGVTQTPKHLITATGQRVTLRCSPRSGDLSVYWYQQSLDQGLQFLIQYYNGEERAKGNILERFSAQQFPDLHSELNLSSLELGDSALYFCASSLGYDEQFFGPGTRLTVL.

The chain is built from TRBV2 and TRBJ2-3; 7 nucleotides align to TRBD2. Germline CDR1 reads SNHLY; CDR2 reads FYNNEI. This CDR3 spans 14 amino acids. The V and J ends lost 5 bases and 10 bases, in that order; junction bases with no gene match: 12. The CDR3 nucleotides read TGTGCCAGCAGTCCCCCCGGGACTACCTGGTCGCAGTATTTT. It codes for CASSPPGTTWSQYF. The complete variable domain, with remaining parts taken from reference TRBV2 and TRBJ2-3, reads EPEVTQTPSHQVTQMGQEVILRCVPISNHLYFYWYRQILGQKVEFLVSFYNNEISEKSEIFDDQFSVERPDGSNFTLKIRSTKLEDSAMYFCASSPPGTTWSQYFGPGTRLTVL.